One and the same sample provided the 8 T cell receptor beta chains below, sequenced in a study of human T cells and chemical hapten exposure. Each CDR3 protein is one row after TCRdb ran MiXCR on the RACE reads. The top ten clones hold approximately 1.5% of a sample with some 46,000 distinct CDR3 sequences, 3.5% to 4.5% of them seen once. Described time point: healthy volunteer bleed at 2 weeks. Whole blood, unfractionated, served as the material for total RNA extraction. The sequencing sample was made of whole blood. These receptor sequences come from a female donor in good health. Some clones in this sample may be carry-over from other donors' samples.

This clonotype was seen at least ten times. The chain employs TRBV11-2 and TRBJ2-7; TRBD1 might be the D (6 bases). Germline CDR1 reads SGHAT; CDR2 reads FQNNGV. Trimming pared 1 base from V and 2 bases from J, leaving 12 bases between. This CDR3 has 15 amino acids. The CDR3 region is CASSLAPGAPYEQYF. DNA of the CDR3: TGTGCCAGCAGCTTAGCCCCAGGGGCCCCCTACGAGCAGTACTTC.

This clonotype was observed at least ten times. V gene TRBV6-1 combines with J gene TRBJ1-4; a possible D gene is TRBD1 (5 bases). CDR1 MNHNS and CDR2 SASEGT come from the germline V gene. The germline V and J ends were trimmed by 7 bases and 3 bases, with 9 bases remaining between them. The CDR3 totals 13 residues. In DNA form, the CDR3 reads TGTGCCAGCAAGGGGAGGGCTAATGAAAAACTGTTTTTT. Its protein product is CASKGRANEKLFF.

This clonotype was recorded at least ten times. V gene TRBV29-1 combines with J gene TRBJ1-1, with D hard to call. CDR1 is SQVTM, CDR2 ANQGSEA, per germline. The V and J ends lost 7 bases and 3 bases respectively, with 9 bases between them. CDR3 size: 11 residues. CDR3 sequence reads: CSAASDTEAFF. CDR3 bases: TGCAGCGCCGCCAGCGACACTGAAGCTTTCTTT.

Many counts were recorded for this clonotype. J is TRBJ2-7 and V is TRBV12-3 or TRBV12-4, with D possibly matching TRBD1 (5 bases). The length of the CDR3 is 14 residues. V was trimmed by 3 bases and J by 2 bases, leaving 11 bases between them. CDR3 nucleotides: TGTGCCAGCAGTTTTTCAGGGTTTCCCTACGAGCAGTACTTC. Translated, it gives CASSFSGFPYEQYF.

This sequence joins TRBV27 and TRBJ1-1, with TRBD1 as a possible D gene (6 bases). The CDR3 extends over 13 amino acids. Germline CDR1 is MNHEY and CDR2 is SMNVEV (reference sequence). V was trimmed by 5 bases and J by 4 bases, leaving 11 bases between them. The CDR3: CASSTGIGTEAFF. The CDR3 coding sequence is TGTGCCAGCAGTACAGGGATCGGCACTGAAGCTTTCTTT.

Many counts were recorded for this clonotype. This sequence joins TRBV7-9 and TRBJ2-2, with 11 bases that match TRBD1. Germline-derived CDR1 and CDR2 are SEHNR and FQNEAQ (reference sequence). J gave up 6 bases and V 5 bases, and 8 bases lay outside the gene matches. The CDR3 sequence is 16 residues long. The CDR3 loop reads CASSEPGTGGPGELFF. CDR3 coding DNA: TGTGCCAGCAGCGAACCCGGGACAGGGGGACCCGGGGAGCTGTTTTTT.

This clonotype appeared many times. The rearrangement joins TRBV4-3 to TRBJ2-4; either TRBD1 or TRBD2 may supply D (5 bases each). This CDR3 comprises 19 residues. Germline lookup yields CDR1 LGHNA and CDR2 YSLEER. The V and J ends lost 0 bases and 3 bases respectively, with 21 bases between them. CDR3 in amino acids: CASSQDRGATHGGKNIQYF. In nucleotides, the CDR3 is TGCGCCAGCAGCCAAGATCGAGGGGCGACCCATGGAGGCAAAAACATTCAGTACTTC.

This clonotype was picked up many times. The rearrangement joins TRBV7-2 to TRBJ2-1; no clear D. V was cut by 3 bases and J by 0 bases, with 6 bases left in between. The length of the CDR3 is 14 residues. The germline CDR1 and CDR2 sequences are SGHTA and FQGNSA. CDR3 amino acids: CASSFIYSYNEQFF. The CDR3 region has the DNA TGTGCCAGCAGCTTTATCTACTCCTACAATGAGCAGTTCTTC.